This entry lists 5 T cell receptor beta chains sequenced from one sample in a study of post-analysis software for immune sequencing data. For these TCRs, the target antigens are not known. Incorporated into the TCR beta cDNA libraries were unique molecular identifiers, which served to reduce PCR and sequencing biases. Via MiXCR, TCRdb re-called the PCR reads, giving one row per CDR3 protein. This sample has about 430,000 distinct CDR3 sequences, with approximately 42% found just once. Study results and caveats: Patients had higher frequencies than controls of roughly five TRBV segments, including TRBV5-6, TRBV5-1 and TRBV20-1.

Sequenced sample: blood. The receptors originated from a girl aged 2 to 9 with multiple sclerosis.

V usage is TRBV24-1 and J usage is TRBJ2-4; either TRBD1 or TRBD2 may fit D (5 bases each). Germline V gives CDR1 KGHDR, CDR2 SFDVKD. The CDR3 spans 16 residues. The germline V and J ends were trimmed by 3 bases and 1 base, with 12 bases remaining between them. The CDR3 DNA sequence: TGTGCCACCAGTGATGAGGGGAATAGGGCCAAAAACATTCAGTACTTC. Translation: CATSDEGNRAKNIQYF.

This clonotype was picked up a small number of times. The rearrangement links TRBV7-2 to TRBJ2-7, with 9 bases lining up with TRBD1. CDR3 size: 13 residues. The germline V gene has CDR1 SGHTA and CDR2 FQGNSA. V dropped 4 bases and J dropped 6; count of bases not matched to a gene: 4. The CDR3 nucleotides are TGTGCCAGCAGCTCGGGGACAGGGCCCGAGCAGTACTTC. Translated, it gives CASSSGTGPEQYF.

This clonotype was found a few times. The genes are TRBV29-1 and TRBJ2-5; tentative D call: TRBD1 (5 bases). V lost 3 bases and J lost 5, with 13 bases in between. Germline V gene lookup returns CDR1 SQVTM and CDR2 ANQGSEA. The CDR3 spans 13 residues. CDR3 residues: CSVDRQGEETQYF. The CDR3 bases are TGCAGCGTTGATCGGCAGGGTGAGGAGACCCAGTACTTC.

The CDR3 nucleotides are TGCGCCAGCAGCATATACAGGGGCGGCACAGATACGCAGTATTTT. This translates into CASSIYRGGTDTQYF. The chain combines TRBV5-1 with TRBJ2-3; 7 bases align to TRBD1. Unmatched junction bases numbered 6, after V lost 4 bases and J lost 1 base. The CDR3 consists of 15 residues. Germline loops: CDR1 SGHRS, CDR2 YFSETQ.

This chain uses TRBV28 with TRBJ2-7; TRBD1 matches at 10 bases. Germline V gene sequence: CDR1 MDHEN, CDR2 SYDVKM. The CDR3 loop spans 13 amino acids. V lost 4 bases and J lost 5; bases outside the gene matches: 2. DNA for the CDR3: TGTGCCAGCAGTTGGGACAGGGGCAACGAGCAGTACTTC. It encodes CASSWDRGNEQYF.